This T cell receptor (beta chain) was sequenced in a study of blood T cell repertoires in COVID-19. About the research overall: Acute-phase and convalescent COVID-19 samples originated in the United States, Italy and Spain. PBMCs, B-cell-depleted T cells, or T cells were the source of the cDNA or gDNA that made up the material.

In the authors' workflow: By means of reference gene primer amplification, nucleated cell counts were estimated. Produced via immunoSEQ multiplex PCR; TCRdb's table is partial and in-frame only. The V and J calls and clone size are taken from that table; D and trimming were inferred from the DNA. Of roughly 200,000 clones in the sample, roughly 87% are singletons; the top ten hold roughly 12%. J was trimmed by 3 bases and V by 0 bases; bases with no gene match: 2. Germline V gene sequence: CDR1 SGHRS, CDR2 YFSETQ. The CDR3 is 14 residues long. The sequenced sample consisted of peripheral blood. This receptor was identified in a woman aged 18-29 years who had recovered from COVID-19. The chain links TRBV5-1 to TRBJ2-7, with 8 bases that match TRBD1. CDR3 coding DNA: TGCGCCAGCAGCTTGGGACAGGGGAACTACGAGCAGTACTTC. It codes for CASSLGQGNYEQYF.